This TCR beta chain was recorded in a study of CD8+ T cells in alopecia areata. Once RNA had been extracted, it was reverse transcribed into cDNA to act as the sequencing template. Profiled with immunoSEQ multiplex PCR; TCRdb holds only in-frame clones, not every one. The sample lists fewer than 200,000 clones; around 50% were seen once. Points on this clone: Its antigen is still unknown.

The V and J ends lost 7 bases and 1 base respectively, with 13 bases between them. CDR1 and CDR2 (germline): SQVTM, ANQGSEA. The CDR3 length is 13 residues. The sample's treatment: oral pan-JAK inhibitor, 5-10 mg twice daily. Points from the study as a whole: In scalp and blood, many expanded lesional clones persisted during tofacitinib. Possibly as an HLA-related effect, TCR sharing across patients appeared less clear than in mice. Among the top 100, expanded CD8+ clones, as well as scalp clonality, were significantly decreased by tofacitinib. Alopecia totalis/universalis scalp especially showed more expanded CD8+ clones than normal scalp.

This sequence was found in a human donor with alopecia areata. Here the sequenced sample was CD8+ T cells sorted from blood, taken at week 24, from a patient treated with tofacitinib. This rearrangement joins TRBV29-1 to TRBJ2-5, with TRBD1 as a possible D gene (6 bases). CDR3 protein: CSAEDRAQETQYF. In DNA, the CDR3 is TGCAGCGCCGAGGACAGAGCCCAAGAGACCCAGTACTTC.